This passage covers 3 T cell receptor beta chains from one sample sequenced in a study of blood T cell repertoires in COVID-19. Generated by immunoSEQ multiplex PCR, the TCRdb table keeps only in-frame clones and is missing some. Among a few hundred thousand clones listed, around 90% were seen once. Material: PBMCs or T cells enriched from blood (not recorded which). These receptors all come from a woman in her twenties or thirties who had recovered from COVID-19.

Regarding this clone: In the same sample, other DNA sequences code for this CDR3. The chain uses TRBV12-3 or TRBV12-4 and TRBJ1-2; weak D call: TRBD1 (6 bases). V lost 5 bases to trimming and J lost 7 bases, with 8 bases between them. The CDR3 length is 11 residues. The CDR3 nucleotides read TGTGCCAGCAGTGACAGGTTTGGCTACACCTTC. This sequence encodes CASSDRFGYTF.

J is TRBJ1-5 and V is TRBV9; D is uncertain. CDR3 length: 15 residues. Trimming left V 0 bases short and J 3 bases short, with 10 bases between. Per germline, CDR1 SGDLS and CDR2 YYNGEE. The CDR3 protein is CASSVAGGLNQPQHF. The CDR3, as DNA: TGTGCCAGCAGCGTAGCGGGAGGCCTCAATCAGCCCCAGCATTTT. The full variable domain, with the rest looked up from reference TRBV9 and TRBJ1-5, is DSGVTQTPKHLITATGQRVTLRCSPRSGDLSVYWYQQSLDQGLQFLIQYYNGEERAKGNILERFSAQQFPDLHSELNLSSLELGDSALYFCASSVAGGLNQPQHFGDGTRLSIL.

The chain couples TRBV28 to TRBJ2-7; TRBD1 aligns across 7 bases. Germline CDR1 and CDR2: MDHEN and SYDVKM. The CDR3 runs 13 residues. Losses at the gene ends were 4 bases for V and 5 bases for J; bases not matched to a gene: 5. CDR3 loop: CASSSLQGNEQYF. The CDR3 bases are TGTGCCAGCAGTTCCCTACAGGGGAACGAGCAGTACTTC.